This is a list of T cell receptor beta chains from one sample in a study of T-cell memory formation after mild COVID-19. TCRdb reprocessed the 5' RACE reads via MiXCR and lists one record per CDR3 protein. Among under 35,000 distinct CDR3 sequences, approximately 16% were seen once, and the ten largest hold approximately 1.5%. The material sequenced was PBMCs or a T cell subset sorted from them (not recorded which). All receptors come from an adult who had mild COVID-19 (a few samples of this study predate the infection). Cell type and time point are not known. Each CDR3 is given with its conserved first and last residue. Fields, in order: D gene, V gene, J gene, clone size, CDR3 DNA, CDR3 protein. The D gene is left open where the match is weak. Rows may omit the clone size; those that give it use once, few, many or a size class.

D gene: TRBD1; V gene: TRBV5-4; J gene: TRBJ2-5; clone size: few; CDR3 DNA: TGTGCCAGCAGCAAGGGACAGGGGGCGGGAGAGACCCAGTACTTC; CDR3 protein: CASSKGQGAGETQYF
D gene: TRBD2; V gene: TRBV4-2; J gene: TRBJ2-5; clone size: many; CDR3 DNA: TGTGCCAGCAGCCAAGGACAGAGACTAGCGGACCAAGAGACCCAGTACTTC; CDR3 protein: CASSQGQRLADQETQYF
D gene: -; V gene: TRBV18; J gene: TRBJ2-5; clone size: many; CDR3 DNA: TGTGCCAGCTCACGAAAGGGCCAAGAGACCCAGTACTTC; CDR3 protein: CASSRKGQETQYF
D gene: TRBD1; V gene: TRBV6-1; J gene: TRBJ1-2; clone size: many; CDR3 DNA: TGTGCCAGCAGTGTACGGGACAGGGGTTTCTTTGGCTACACCTTC; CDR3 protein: CASSVRDRGFFGYTF
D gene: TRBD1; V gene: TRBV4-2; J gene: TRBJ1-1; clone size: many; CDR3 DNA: TGTGCCAGCAGCCAATTAGACAGGGGGTCTGAAGCTTTCTTT; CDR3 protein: CASSQLDRGSEAFF
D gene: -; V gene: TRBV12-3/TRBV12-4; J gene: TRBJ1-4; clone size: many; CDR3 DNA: TGTGCCAGCGGGAAGGTATCAACTAATGAAAAACTGTTTTTT; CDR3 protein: CASGKVSTNEKLFF
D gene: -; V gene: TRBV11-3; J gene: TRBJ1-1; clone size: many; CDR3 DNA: TGTGCCAGCAGCCGTCCCCCAGGGAACACTGAAGCTTTCTTT; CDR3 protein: CASSRPPGNTEAFF
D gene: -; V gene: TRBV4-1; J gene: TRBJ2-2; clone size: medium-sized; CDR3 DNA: TGCGCCAGCAGCCAAGTTCCTGGGAACACCGGGGAGCTGTTTTTT; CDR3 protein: CASSQVPGNTGELFF
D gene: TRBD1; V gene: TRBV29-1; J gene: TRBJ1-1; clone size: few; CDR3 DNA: TGCAGCGTTTCAGGGGGCAGTGGCACTGAAGCTTTCTTT; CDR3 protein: CSVSGGSGTEAFF
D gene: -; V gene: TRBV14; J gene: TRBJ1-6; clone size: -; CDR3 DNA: TGTGCCAGCAGCCAAGGGGACCTAGATAATTCACCCCTCCACTTT; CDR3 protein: CASSQGDLDNSPLHF
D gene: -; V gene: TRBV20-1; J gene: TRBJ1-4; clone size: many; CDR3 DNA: TGCAGTGCTCCAACAAACGGCGGGGGTGAAAAACTGTTTTTT; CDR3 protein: CSAPTNGGGEKLFF
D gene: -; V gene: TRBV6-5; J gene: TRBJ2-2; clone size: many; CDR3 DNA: TGTGCCAGCAGTTACTTCCAAGCCGGGGAGCTGTTTTTT; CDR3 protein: CASSYFQAGELFF
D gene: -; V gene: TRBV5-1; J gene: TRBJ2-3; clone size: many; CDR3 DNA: TGCGCCAGCAGCTTGGAGCGAAGTGGCACAGATACGCAGTATTTT; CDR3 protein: CASSLERSGTDTQYF
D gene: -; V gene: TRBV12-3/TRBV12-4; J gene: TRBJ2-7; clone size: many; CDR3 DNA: TGTGCCAGCAGAGGGGGGGTACCTGACGAGCAGTACTTC; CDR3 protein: CASRGGVPDEQYF
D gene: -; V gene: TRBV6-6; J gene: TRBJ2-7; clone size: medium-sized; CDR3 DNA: TGTGCCAGCGGGGCAGGTTACGAGCAGTACTTC; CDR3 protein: CASGAGYEQYF
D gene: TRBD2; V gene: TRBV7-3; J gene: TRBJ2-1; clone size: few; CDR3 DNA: TGTGCCAGCAGCTTAGTAGTTAGCGGGGGGGCATTTGAGCAGTTCTTC; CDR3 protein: CASSLVVSGGAFEQFF
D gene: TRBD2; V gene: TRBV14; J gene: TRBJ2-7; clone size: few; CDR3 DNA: TGTGCCAGCAGCCAATGGGAGGGACTATGGGCCGAGCAGTACTTC; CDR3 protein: CASSQWEGLWAEQYF
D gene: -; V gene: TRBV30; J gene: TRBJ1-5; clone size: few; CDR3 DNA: TGTGCCTGGAGTCCCCGGGCGGATCAGCCCCAGCATTTT; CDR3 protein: CAWSPRADQPQHF
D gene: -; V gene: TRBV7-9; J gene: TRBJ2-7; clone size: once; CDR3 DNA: TGTGCCAGCAGCCAACCTTGGGGCAGTGGAGGCTACGAGCAGTACTTC; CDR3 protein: CASSQPWGSGGYEQYF
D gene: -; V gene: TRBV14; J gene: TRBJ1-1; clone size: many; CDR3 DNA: TGTGCCAGCAGCCGACAAGGGGGGTGGACTGAAGCTTTCTTT; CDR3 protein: CASSRQGGWTEAFF
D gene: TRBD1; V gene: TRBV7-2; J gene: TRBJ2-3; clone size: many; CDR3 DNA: TGTGCCAGCAGTCCAACAGGGGGCGCTCCCGCAGATACGCAGTATTTT; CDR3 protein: CASSPTGGAPADTQYF
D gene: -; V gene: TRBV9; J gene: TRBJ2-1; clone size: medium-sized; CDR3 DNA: TGTGCCAGCTACTCAATGACGAACAAGCGGGCCGCCTACAATGAGCAGTTCTTC; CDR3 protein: CASYSMTNKRAAYNEQFF
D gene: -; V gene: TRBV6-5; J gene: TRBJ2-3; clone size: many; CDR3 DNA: TGTGCCAGCAGTCAAGGTCTAGGTGATACGCAGTATTTT; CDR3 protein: CASSQGLGDTQYF
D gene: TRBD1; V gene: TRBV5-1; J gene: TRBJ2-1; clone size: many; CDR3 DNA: TGCGCCAGCAGCTTGGATAGGACAGGGGAGGGCGAGCAGTTCTTC; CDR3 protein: CASSLDRTGEGEQFF
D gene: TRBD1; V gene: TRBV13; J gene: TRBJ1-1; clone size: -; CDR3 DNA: TGTGCCAGCAGCTCCACCGGGACAGGTAACACTGAAGCTTTCTTT; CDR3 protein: CASSSTGTGNTEAFF
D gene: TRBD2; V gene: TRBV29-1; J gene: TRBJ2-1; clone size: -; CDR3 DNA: TGCAGCGTTCTTGAGGCGAGGACTAGCGGGAGTATTAATGAGCAGTTCTTC; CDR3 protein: CSVLEARTSGSINEQFF
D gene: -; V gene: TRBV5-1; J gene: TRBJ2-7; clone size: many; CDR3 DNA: TGCGCCAGCAGTGCGGGATCCTCTAGTAACGAGCAGTACTTC; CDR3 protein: CASSAGSSSNEQYF
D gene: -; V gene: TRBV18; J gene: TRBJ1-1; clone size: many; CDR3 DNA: TGTGCCAGCTCACCAATAAAAGTGACTGAAGCTTTCTTT; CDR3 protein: CASSPIKVTEAFF
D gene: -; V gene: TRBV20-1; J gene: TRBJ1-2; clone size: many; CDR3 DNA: TGCAGTCCAAATGGGGGGACTAACTATGGCTACACCTTC; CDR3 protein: CSPNGGTNYGYTF
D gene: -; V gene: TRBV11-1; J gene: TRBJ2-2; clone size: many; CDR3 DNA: TGTGCCAGCAGCTTAGGGACAGCGAACACCGGGGAGCTGTTTTTT; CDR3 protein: CASSLGTANTGELFF
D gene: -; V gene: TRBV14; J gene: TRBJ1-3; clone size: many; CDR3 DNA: TGTGCCAGCAGCCAAGACCGGAGCTGGGGAAACACCATATATTTT; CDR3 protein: CASSQDRSWGNTIYF
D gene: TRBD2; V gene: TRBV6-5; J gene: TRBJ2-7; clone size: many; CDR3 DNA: TGTGCCAGCAGGCTCCTAGCGGGAGTCTACGAGCAGTACTTC; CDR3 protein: CASRLLAGVYEQYF
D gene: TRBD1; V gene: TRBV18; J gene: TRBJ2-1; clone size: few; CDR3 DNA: TGTGCCAGCTCACCCGGGACAGGGGGCTACAATGAGCAGTTCTTC; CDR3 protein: CASSPGTGGYNEQFF
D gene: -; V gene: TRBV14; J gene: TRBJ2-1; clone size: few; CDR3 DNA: TGTGCCAGCAGCCAAGTCTCAGTCCGGAAAAGTCTCCTGCAGTTCTTC; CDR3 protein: CASSQVSVRKSLLQFF
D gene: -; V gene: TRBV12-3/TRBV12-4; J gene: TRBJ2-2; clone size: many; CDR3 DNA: TGTGCCAGCAGTTTTACGGGCGGTAGCGGGGAGCTGTTTTTT; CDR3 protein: CASSFTGGSGELFF
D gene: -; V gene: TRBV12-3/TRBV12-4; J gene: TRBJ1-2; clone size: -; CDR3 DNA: TGTGCCAGCAAAGGAGGGGGGAACTATGGCTACACCTTC; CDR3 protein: CASKGGGNYGYTF
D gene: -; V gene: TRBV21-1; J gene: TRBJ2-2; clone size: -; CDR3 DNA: TGTGCCAGCAGCGTCGACGGAAGCGGGACCGGGGAGCTGTTTTTT; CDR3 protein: CASSVDGSGTGELFF
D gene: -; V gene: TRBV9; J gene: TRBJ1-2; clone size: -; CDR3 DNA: TGTGCCAGCAGCGCCGAGATGGCGGGCTCCTATGGCTACACCTTC; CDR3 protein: CASSAEMAGSYGYTF
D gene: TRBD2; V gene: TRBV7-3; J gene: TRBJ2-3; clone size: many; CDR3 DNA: TGTGCCAGCAGCCAGCCCTTGGGTAGCGGGGGGCAATCTAGCACAGATACGCAGTATTTT; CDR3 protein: CASSQPLGSGGQSSTDTQYF
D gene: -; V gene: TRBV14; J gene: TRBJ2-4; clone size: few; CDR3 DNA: TGTGCCAGCAGCCCTACTACAGGGAGAGCCAAAAACATTCAGTACTTC; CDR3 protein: CASSPTTGRAKNIQYF
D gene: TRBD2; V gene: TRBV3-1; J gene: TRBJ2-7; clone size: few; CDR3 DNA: TGTGCCAGCAGCCTCACTAGCGGGGACTACGAGCAGTACTTC; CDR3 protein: CASSLTSGDYEQYF
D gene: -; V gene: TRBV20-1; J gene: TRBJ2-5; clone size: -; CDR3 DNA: TGCAGTGCTAGAAAGTCGGGTGTGACCCAGTACTTC; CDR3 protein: CSARKSGVTQYF
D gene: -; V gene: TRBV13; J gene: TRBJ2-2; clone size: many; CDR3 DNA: TGTGCCAGCAGCCAGGGGGGAAGGTTCACCGGGGAGCTGTTTTTT; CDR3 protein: CASSQGGRFTGELFF
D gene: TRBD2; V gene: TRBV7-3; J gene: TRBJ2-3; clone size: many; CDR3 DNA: TGTGCCAGCAGCACGGGGGGGACAGATACGCAGTATTTT; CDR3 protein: CASSTGGTDTQYF
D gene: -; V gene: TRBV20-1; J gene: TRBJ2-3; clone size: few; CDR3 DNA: TGCAGTGCGATCGACGTGAACACAGATACGCAGTATTTT; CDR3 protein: CSAIDVNTDTQYF
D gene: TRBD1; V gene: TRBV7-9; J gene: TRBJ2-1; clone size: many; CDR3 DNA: TGTGCCAGCAGCTGGGGGGACAGGGGGCGGTACAATGAGCAGTTCTTC; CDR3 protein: CASSWGDRGRYNEQFF
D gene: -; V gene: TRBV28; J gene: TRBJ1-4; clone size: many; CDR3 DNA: TGTGCCAGCAGTGTCCAGATTTCTAATGAAAAACTGTTTTTT; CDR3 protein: CASSVQISNEKLFF
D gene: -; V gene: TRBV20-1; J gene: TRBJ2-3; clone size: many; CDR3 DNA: TGCAGTGCTAGGGTTACGGGGGCGGCGAGGAATACGCAGTATTTT; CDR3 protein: CSARVTGAARNTQYF
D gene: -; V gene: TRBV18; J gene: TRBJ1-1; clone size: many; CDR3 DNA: TGTGCCAGCTCACCCACCCGGACCTCGAAGAACACTGAAGCTTTCTTT; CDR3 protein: CASSPTRTSKNTEAFF
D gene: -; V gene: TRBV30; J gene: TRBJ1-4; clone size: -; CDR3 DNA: TGTGCCTGGAGTGTGACTGGGGCTAATGAAAAACTGTTTTTT; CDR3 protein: CAWSVTGANEKLFF